This TCR beta chain is drawn from a study of T cells in tumors after PD-1 blockade. Using immunoSEQ multiplex PCR, the repertoire was profiled, and TCRdb retains in-frame clones only, with some absent. The sample has tens of thousands of clones; around four fifths are singletons. Per germline, CDR1 MGHRA and CDR2 YSYEKL. This CDR3 has 14 residues. The germline V and J ends were trimmed by 6 bases and 5 bases, with 16 bases remaining between them. The sample here was PBMCs, taken before anti-PD-1 therapy. The TCR was taken from a human donor with advanced basal cell or squamous cell carcinoma (not recorded which). This rearrangement joins TRBV4-1 to TRBJ2-5; D may match TRBD1 or TRBD2 (6 bases each). In DNA, the CDR3 is TGCGCCAGCAGTCAACAGGGACTGGGGGAGACCCAGTACTTC. This translates into CASSQQGLGETQYF.